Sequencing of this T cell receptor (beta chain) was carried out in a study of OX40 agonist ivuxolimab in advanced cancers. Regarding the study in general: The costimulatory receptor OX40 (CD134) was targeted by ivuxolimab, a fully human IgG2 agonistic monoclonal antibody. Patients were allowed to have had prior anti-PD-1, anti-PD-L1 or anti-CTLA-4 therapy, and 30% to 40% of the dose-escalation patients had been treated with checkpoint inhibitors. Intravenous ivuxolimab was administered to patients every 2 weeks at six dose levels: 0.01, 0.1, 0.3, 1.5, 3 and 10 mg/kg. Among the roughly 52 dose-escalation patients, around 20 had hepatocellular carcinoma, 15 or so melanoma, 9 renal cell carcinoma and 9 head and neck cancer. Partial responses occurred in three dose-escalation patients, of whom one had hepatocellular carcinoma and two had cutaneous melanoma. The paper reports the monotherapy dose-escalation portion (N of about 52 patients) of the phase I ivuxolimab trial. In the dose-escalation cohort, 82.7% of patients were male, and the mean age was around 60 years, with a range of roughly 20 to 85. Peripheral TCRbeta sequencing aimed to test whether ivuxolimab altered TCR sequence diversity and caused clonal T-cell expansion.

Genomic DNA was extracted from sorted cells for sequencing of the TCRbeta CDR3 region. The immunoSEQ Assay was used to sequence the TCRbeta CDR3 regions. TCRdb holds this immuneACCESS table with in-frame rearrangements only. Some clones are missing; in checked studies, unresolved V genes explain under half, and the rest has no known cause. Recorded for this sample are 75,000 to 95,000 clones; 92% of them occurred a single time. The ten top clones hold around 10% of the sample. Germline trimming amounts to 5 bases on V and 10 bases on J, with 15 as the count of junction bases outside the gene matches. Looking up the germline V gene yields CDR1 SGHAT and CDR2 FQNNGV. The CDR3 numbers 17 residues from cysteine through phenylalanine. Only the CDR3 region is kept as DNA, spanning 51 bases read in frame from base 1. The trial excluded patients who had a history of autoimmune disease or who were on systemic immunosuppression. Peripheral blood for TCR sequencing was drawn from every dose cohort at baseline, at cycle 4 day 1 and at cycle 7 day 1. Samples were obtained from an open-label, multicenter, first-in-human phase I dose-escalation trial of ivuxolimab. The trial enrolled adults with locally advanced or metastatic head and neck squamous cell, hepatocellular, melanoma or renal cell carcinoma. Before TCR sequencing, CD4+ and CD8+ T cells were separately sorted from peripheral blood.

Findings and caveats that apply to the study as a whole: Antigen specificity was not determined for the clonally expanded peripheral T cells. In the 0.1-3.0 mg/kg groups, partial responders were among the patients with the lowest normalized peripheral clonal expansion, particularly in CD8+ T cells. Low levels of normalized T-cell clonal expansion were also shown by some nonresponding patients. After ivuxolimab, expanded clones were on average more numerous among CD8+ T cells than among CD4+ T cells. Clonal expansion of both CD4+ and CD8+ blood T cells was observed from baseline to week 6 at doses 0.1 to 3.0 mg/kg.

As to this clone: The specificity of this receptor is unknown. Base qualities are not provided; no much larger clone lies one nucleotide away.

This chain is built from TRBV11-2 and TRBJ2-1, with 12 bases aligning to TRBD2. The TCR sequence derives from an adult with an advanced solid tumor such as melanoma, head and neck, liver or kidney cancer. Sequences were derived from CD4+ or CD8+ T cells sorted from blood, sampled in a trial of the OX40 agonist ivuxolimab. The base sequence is TGTGCCAGCAGCCGGACTAGCGGGGACCCCCCCCCTGGGGAGCAGTTCTTC. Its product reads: CASSRTSGDPPPGEQFF.